Below are 29 T cell receptor beta chains sequenced from a single sample in a study of shared clonotypes between healthy human individuals. Naive CD8 cells comprised CD45RO-negative, CCR7-positively selected cells, excluding terminally differentiated effector memory CD45RA+ cells. Only in-frame clones appear in the TCRdb table, and some are missing; sequencing was by immunoSEQ multiplex PCR. The data hold 500,000 to 700,000 clones, with roughly 95% observed a single time. Sample: naive CD8+ T cells sorted from blood. The receptors shown here come from a woman aged 25 to 39 in good health.

The rearrangement links TRBV28 to TRBJ2-1; perhaps TRBD2 as D (6 bases). The CDR3 covers 18 residues. The germline gives CDR1 MDHEN, CDR2 SYDVKM. V was trimmed by 7 bases and J by 0 bases, leaving 22 bases between them. The CDR3, as DNA: TGTGCCAGCATTACCCGGGACTTTTCATTCCCCTCCTACAATGAGCAGTTCTTC. It codes for CASITRDFSFPSYNEQFF.

The rearrangement links TRBV4-1 to TRBJ1-1; D perhaps matches TRBD1 (5 bases). Germline CDR1 reads MGHRA; CDR2 reads YSYEKL. This CDR3 region has 15 residues. Trimming pared 3 bases from V and 5 bases from J, leaving 16 bases between. The CDR3 DNA sequence: TGCGCCAGCAGCCACCGGGACGGGGGGTATACTGAAGCTTTCTTT. It specifies CASSHRDGGYTEAFF.

The chain employs TRBV6-5 and TRBJ2-7; D may be TRBD2 (5 bases). Germline loops: CDR1 MNHEY, CDR2 SVGAGI. This CDR3 region has 12 residues. V dropped 6 bases and J dropped 6 bases, with 12 bases sitting between them. CDR3 bases: TGTGCCAGCAGCACTAGGGTGGGCGAGCAGTACTTC. Encoded protein: CASSTRVGEQYF.

The V call is TRBV7-2, the J call TRBJ1-1; 12 nucleotides align to TRBD1. The V gene end was trimmed by 3 bases and the J gene end by 0 bases; junction bases not matched to a gene: 8. The CDR3 is 18 amino acids. Germline V CDR1 and CDR2: SGHTA, FQGNSA. CDR3 amino acids: CASSFTGTGGVLNTEAFF. The CDR3 DNA follows: TGTGCCAGCAGCTTCACCGGGACAGGGGGCGTCTTGAACACTGAAGCTTTCTTT.

With respect to this clone: The same CDR3 arises from other DNA sequences in this sample as well. The V gene is TRBV28, the J gene TRBJ2-7; D call uncertain. The germline gives CDR1 MDHEN, CDR2 SYDVKM. V lost 3 bases and J lost 5, with 5 bases in between. The CDR3 length is 11 residues. The CDR3 region is CASSFIHEQYF. The DNA for the CDR3 is TGTGCCAGCAGTTTTATTCACGAGCAGTACTTC.

The rearrangement links TRBV7-6 to TRBJ2-3; 8 bases map to TRBD2. The CDR3 extends over 15 amino acids. V was pared by 4 bases and J by 0 bases, with 3 bases of the junction left unmatched. Looked up from germline, CDR1 is SGHVS and CDR2 is FNYEAQ. The CDR3 DNA reads TGTGCCAGCAGCTCCTTAGCGGGGAGCACAGATACGCAGTATTTT. Amino acid sequence: CASSSLAGSTDTQYF.

The chain has TRBV13 and TRBJ2-7, with D possibly being TRBD1 or TRBD2 (5 bases each). Per the germline V gene, CDR1 is PRHDT and CDR2 is FYEKMQ (reference sequence). The CDR3 length is 15 residues. Trimming shortened V by 1 base and J by 5 bases, and 15 bases separated the two germline ends. The CDR3 sequence is CASSLVLSGDHEQYF. DNA of the CDR3: TGTGCCAGCAGCTTAGTTCTCTCCGGGGACCACGAGCAGTACTTC.

V gene TRBV14 combines with J gene TRBJ2-1; possibly TRBD2 for D (6 bases). V dropped 5 bases and J dropped 5 bases, with 13 bases sitting between them. This CDR3 region has 14 residues. CDR1 is SGHDN and CDR2 is FVKESK in the germline V gene. The CDR3 DNA reads TGTGCCAGCAGCGCCGGGACTCCGCACAATGAGCAGTTCTTC. As protein: CASSAGTPHNEQFF.

This clone was seen a single time. This chain links TRBV28 with TRBJ2-7, with 9 nucleotides matching TRBD2. Germline values: CDR1 MDHEN, CDR2 SYDVKM. The junction had 6 bases not matched to a gene; V was cut back by 5 bases and J by 4 bases. The CDR3 sequence is 14 residues long. CDR3 amino acids: CASSDSGSLYEQYF. In DNA, the CDR3 is TGTGCCAGCAGTGATAGCGGGAGCTTGTACGAGCAGTACTTC.

The chain is built from TRBV10-2 and TRBJ2-7; maybe TRBD2 (6 bases). Trimming took off 8 bases at V and 6 bases at J, with 23 bases between the two ends. CDR3 size: 15 residues. Germline V gives CDR1 WSHSY, CDR2 SAAADI. The CDR3 DNA follows: TGCGCCAGCCTCGTTAATGGGGCTAGCGCTGGCGAGCAGTACTTC. Translating gives CASLVNGASAGEQYF.

Details on this clone: Distinct nucleotide sequences in the sample also encode this CDR3. The rearrangement joins TRBV9 to TRBJ2-2; the D is unclear. CDR1 is SGDLS, CDR2 YYNGEE, per germline. The CDR3 totals 13 residues. The V gene lost 3 bases and the J gene lost 2 bases, with 5 bases spanning the gap. The CDR3 loop is CASSAGNTGELFF. Here the CDR3 DNA reads TGTGCCAGCAGCGCGGGTAACACCGGGGAGCTGTTTTTT. The complete variable domain, with remaining parts taken from reference TRBV9 and TRBJ2-2, reads DSGVTQTPKHLITATGQRVTLRCSPRSGDLSVYWYQQSLDQGLQFLIQYYNGEERAKGNILERFSAQQFPDLHSELNLSSLELGDSALYFCASSAGNTGELFFGEGSRLTVL.

The V call is TRBV5-1, the J call TRBJ2-1; a weak D match, TRBD2 (6 bases). This CDR3 is 15 amino acids long. V gave up 5 bases and J gave up 7 bases, with 19 bases separating them. Per the germline V gene, CDR1 is SGHRS and CDR2 is YFSETQ. CDR3 protein: CASRERRGTRNEQFF. In DNA, the CDR3 is TGCGCCAGCAGGGAGAGGAGGGGTACGAGGAATGAGCAGTTCTTC.

The rearrangement joins TRBV9 to TRBJ1-3; D gene ambiguous. This CDR3 has 15 residues. V was clipped by 3 bases and J by 0 bases, with 10 bases between them. The V gene's germline CDR1 is SGDLS and CDR2 YYNGEE. The CDR3 sequence is CASSAPLDSGNTIYF. The CDR3 DNA reads as TGTGCCAGCAGCGCCCCCCTGGACTCTGGAAACACCATATATTTT.

The chain is built from TRBV19 and TRBJ2-7; D possibly corresponds to TRBD2 (5 bases). CDR1 is LNHDA, CDR2 SQIVND, per germline (reference sequence). CDR3 length: 14 residues. The V end lost 5 bases, the J end lost 7 bases, and 18 bases lay between the germline ends. The CDR3 protein is CASSPPGMELEQYF. The CDR3, as DNA: TGTGCCAGTAGTCCCCCGGGGATGGAACTAGAGCAGTACTTC.

The rearrangement joins TRBV13 to TRBJ1-1; D is undetermined. Germline V gene sequence: CDR1 PRHDT, CDR2 FYEKMQ (reference sequence). The CDR3 totals 14 residues. Trimming shortened V by 2 bases and J by 4 bases, and 11 bases separated the two germline ends. The CDR3 DNA follows: TGTGCCAGCAGCTTACATATGGCCCCCACTGAAGCTTTCTTT. Translating gives CASSLHMAPTEAFF. The variable domain in full, completed from reference TRBV13 and TRBJ1-1, reads AAGVIQSPRHLIKEKRETATLKCYPIPRHDTVYWYQQGPGQDPQFLISFYEKMQSDKGSIPDRFSAQQFSDYHSELNMSSLELGDSALYFCASSLHMAPTEAFFGQGTRLTVV.

CDR3 bases: TGTGCCAGCGCCGAATGGGTTCGTGAGCAGTTCTTC. Protein product: CASAEWVREQFF. This chain links TRBV2 with TRBJ2-1; D unclear. The V end was cut by 8 bases, the J end by 9 bases, with 14 bases between. CDR1 and CDR2 from the germline V gene are SNHLY and FYNNEI. This CDR3 region has 12 residues.

This chain joins TRBV9 and TRBJ2-3, with D perhaps TRBD1 or TRBD2 (5 bases each). Deletions cut 3 bases from V and 0 bases from J, with 8 bases between. CDR3 length equals 14 residues. Germline lookup yields CDR1 SGDLS and CDR2 YYNGEE. The CDR3 protein is CASSERGSTDTQYF. The CDR3 DNA is TGTGCCAGCAGCGAGAGGGGTAGCACAGATACGCAGTATTTT.

This clone was counted a single time. The chain has TRBV6-5 and TRBJ2-7; D may match TRBD1 or TRBD2 (5 bases each). The germline V gene has CDR1 MNHEY and CDR2 SVGAGI. The CDR3 consists of 16 residues. The V gene lost 4 bases and the J gene lost 0 bases, with 16 bases spanning the gap. The CDR3 region is CASSSDLGLSSYEQYF. Written as DNA, the CDR3 is TGTGCCAGCAGTTCGGACTTGGGGCTGAGCTCCTACGAGCAGTACTTC.

The V call is TRBV6-5, the J call TRBJ1-4; 8 bases are shared with TRBD1. J was trimmed by 4 bases and V by 5 bases; bases with no gene match: 6. Looked up from germline, CDR1 is MNHEY and CDR2 is SVGAGI. The CDR3 runs to 15 residues. In DNA, the CDR3 is TGTGCCAGCAGTGGTGGGACAGGCCATAATGAAAAACTGTTTTTT. Its translation is CASSGGTGHNEKLFF.

The genes are TRBV5-3 and TRBJ2-3; D may be TRBD1 (6 bases). TRBV5-3 is an ORF, and what it does is uncertain. The length of the CDR3 is 15 residues. Trimming cost V 4 bases and J 4 bases, with 16 bases left between them. CDR3 amino acids: CARSPQGKGPDTQYF. The DNA for the CDR3 is TGTGCCAGAAGCCCACAGGGCAAAGGACCAGATACGCAGTATTTT.

This chain connects TRBV11-1 to TRBJ1-1; weak D call: TRBD1 (5 bases). Germline V gene sequence: CDR1 SGHAT, CDR2 FQDESV (reference sequence). Trimming removed 1 base from V and 8 bases from J, with 14 bases in between. The CDR3 spans 14 residues. The CDR3 DNA follows: TGTGCCAGCAGCTTAGTGGGGAGGGGCTTCGAAGCTTTCTTT. It is translated as CASSLVGRGFEAFF.

The chain combines TRBV28 with TRBJ2-5; TRBD2 matches 10 bases. This CDR3 region has 14 residues. CDR1 is MDHEN, CDR2 SYDVKM, per germline. Trimming cost V 7 bases and J 13 bases; bases outside gene matches: 15. CDR3: CASKPGLALSMRYF. The CDR3 DNA reads as TGTGCCAGCAAGCCGGGACTAGCGCTTTCAATGCGGTACTTC.

The V and J genes are TRBV1 and TRBJ2-1; the table's D call, TRBD2, has no DNA check behind it. TRBV1 is classified as a pseudogene. CDR3 size: 10 residues. CDR3 region: CTSRGLGGFF. The CDR3, as DNA: TGCACCAGCAGGGGACTAGGGGGTTTCTTC.

The chain links TRBV25-1 to TRBJ2-7; TRBD2 is a possible D gene (5 bases). V lost 2 bases, J lost 3 bases, and 11 bases lay in between. Germline V CDR1 and CDR2: MGHDK, SYGVNS. The CDR3 is 14 residues long. For the CDR3, the DNA is TGTGCCAGCAGTGAAGGTCCAGGACTCTACGAGCAGTACTTC. This translates into CASSEGPGLYEQYF.

As DNA, the CDR3 is TGTGCCAGCGGGATTCTAGCGGGAGCTAGGGATACGCAGTATTTT. Translating it yields CASGILAGARDTQYF. The chain couples TRBV27 to TRBJ2-3, with 10 nucleotides matching TRBD2. The germline gives CDR1 MNHEY, CDR2 SMNVEV (reference sequence). V shed 8 bases and J 6 bases; nucleotides not matched to a gene: 11. This CDR3 is built from 15 residues.

This CDR3 is CASSRRSATNTEAFF. Written as DNA, the CDR3 is TGTGCCAGCAGTCGGAGGTCGGCCACGAACACTGAAGCTTTCTTT. The chain uses TRBV28 and TRBJ1-1; D uncertain. This CDR3 is built from 15 residues. Trimming removed 5 bases at V and 1 base at J, with 14 bases between. Germline CDR1 is MDHEN and CDR2 is SYDVKM.

The V call is TRBV19, the J call TRBJ1-5; 9 bases match TRBD1. Germline loops: CDR1 LNHDA, CDR2 SQIVND (reference sequence). The CDR3 has 15 residues. V lost 6 bases, J lost 7 bases, and 10 bases stayed unmatched. The CDR3 region has the DNA TGTGCCAGTAGCCCCACGGACAGGGGAAGGCAGCCCCAGCATTTT. Encoded protein: CASSPTDRGRQPQHF.

The chain joins TRBV7-8 to TRBJ1-1; D perhaps matches TRBD1 (6 bases). Trimming pared 0 bases from V and 4 bases from J, leaving 12 bases between. The length of the CDR3 is 15 residues. CDR1 and CDR2 from the germline V gene are SGHVS and FQNEAQ. CDR3 sequence (DNA): TGTGCCAGCAGCTTAGCTCAGGGAGGGGGCACTGAAGCTTTCTTT. This encodes CASSLAQGGGTEAFF. Combining the CDR3 with reference TRBV7-8 and TRBJ1-1 gives the whole variable domain GAGVSQSPRYKVAKRGQDVALRCDPISGHVSLFWYQQALGQGPEFLTYFQNEAQLDKSGLPSDRFFAERPEGSVSTLKIQRTQQEDSAVYLCASSLAQGGGTEAFFGQGTRLTVV.

Regarding this clone: This same CDR3 is encoded by further DNA sequences in the sample. The chain has TRBV5-6 and TRBJ1-2; 8 nucleotides match TRBD1. Unmatched junction bases numbered 3, after V lost 2 bases and J lost 6 bases. Germline lookup yields CDR1 SGHDT and CDR2 YYEEEE. CDR3 length: 13 residues. The CDR3 region has the DNA TGTGCCAGCAGCTTTCAGGGGGCGGATGGCTACACCTTC. Its translation is CASSFQGADGYTF.